This entry lists 24 T cell receptor beta chains sequenced from one sample in a study of T cells after yellow fever vaccination. From the 5' RACE reads, TCRdb called clonotypes with MiXCR, one entry per CDR3 protein. Counted here are roughly 500,000 distinct CDR3 sequences, less than 20% occurring once; the ten biggest clones make up around an eighth. This specimen was PBMCs, taken 15 days after the yellow fever booster vaccination. Receptor source: a man aged 25-45 years who received the YFV17D yellow fever vaccine.

The chain recombines TRBV12-3 or TRBV12-4 with TRBJ1-1; D is perhaps TRBD1 (5 bases). This CDR3 has 15 amino acids. The germline V and J ends were trimmed by 0 bases and 2 bases, with 10 bases remaining between them. CDR3 in DNA: TGTGCCAGCAGTTTAGCAAGGACAATTAACACTGAAGCTTTCTTT. Translating gives CASSLARTINTEAFF.

This clonotype was detected only a few times. This rearrangement joins TRBV29-1 to TRBJ2-5; no clear D gene. The CDR3 is 10 amino acids. Germline V gives CDR1 SQVTM, CDR2 ANQGSEA. Trimming removed 6 bases at V and 4 bases at J, with 6 bases between. This CDR3 reads CSVRVETQYF. Written as DNA, the CDR3 is TGCAGCGTACGTGTAGAGACCCAGTACTTC.

This chain links TRBV12-3 or TRBV12-4 with TRBJ2-3; a weak D match, TRBD1 (6 bases). The CDR3 length is 15 residues. Trimming took 1 base from V and 6 from J, leaving 14 bases between them. As DNA, the CDR3 is TGTGCCAGCAGTTTAGGTTCACAGGGAAGGGATACGCAGTATTTT. Amino acid sequence: CASSLGSQGRDTQYF.

There are a few counts of this clonotype. The chain carries TRBV18 and TRBJ2-3, with D hard to call. With 2 bases removed from V and 1 base from J, the gap between germline ends came to 10 bases. CDR3 size: 15 residues. The germline gives CDR1 KGHSH, CDR2 LQKENI. The CDR3 DNA sequence: TGTGCCAGCTCACCAAGTATGGTTGGCACAGATACGCAGTATTTT. Its protein product is CASSPSMVGTDTQYF.

The chain couples TRBV5-5 to TRBJ2-1; D call uncertain. V lost 8 bases and J lost 2, with 20 bases in between. Germline CDR1 is SGHKS and CDR2 is YYEKEE (reference sequence). There are 16 residues in the CDR3. The DNA for the CDR3 is TGTGCCAGTTCAGCTTCCGGTTTAGTACCCTACAATGAGCAGTTCTTC. It is translated as CASSASGLVPYNEQFF. Drawing the rest from reference TRBV5-5 and TRBJ2-1, the complete variable domain is DAGVTQSPTHLIKTRGQQVTLRCSPISGHKSVSWYQQVLGQGPQFIFQYYEKEERGRGNFPDRFSARQFPNYSSELNVNALLLGDSALYLCASSASGLVPYNEQFFGPGTRLTVL.

The chain is built from TRBV5-1 and TRBJ1-6; D is ambiguous. With 0 bases removed from V and 10 bases from J, the gap between germline ends came to 8 bases. Germline V gene sequence: CDR1 SGHRS, CDR2 YFSETQ. The CDR3 contains 13 residues. CDR3 protein: CASSLEEGSPLHF. Written as DNA, the CDR3 is TGCGCCAGCAGCTTGGAGGAAGGCTCACCCCTCCACTTT. The variable domain in full, with the rest retrieved from reference TRBV5-1 and TRBJ1-6, is KAGVTQTPRYLIKTRGQQVTLSCSPISGHRSVSWYQQTPGQGLQFLFEYFSETQRNKGNFPGRFSGRQFSNSRSEMNVSTLELGDSALYLCASSLEEGSPLHFGNGTRLTVT.

The chain carries TRBV12-3 or TRBV12-4 and TRBJ2-1; TRBD1 agrees at 9 bases. Trimming cost V 4 bases and J 4 bases; bases outside gene matches: 11. This CDR3 has 17 amino acids. The CDR3 spells CASSSPRRTGAYNEQFF. The CDR3 nucleotides read TGTGCCAGCAGTTCACCCCGACGGACAGGGGCTTACAATGAGCAGTTCTTC.

The rearrangement links TRBV18 to TRBJ2-3; 8 positions agree with TRBD1. The germline CDR1 and CDR2 sequences are KGHSH and LQKENI. The CDR3 is made up of 14 amino acids. Germline trimming cut 4 bases from V and 3 bases from J; bases unmatched to any gene: 3. Written as DNA, the CDR3 is TGTGCCAGCTCACTGGACAGGGTTACAGATACGCAGTATTTT. It codes for CASSLDRVTDTQYF.

J is TRBJ2-5 and V is TRBV20-1, with 8 bases that match TRBD1. CDR1 DFQATT and CDR2 SNEGSKA come from the germline V gene (reference sequence). The CDR3 runs 13 residues. With V trimmed by 6 bases and J by 4 bases, 7 bases remained unmatched. The CDR3 DNA follows: TGCAGTGCGACCAGGGGGCGAAGAGAGACCCAGTACTTC. Its protein is CSATRGRRETQYF.

V gene TRBV5-1 combines with J gene TRBJ2-7; the match to TRBD2 covers 8 bases. Germline trimming cut 0 bases from V and 6 bases from J; bases unmatched to any gene: 17. This CDR3 has 18 residues. Looked up from germline, CDR1 is SGHRS and CDR2 is YFSETQ. Here the CDR3 DNA reads TGCGCCAGCAGCTTGGTACCCCCGGGCGGAATTCTAGCGGGCGAGCAGTACTTC. Protein product: CASSLVPPGGILAGEQYF.

This clonotype has a handful of counts. One end of the junction varies from germline; a read error may be responsible. V is TRBV7-2 and J is TRBJ2-3; TRBD1 is a possible D gene (5 bases). The CDR3 runs to 13 residues. Germline V lookup: CDR1 SGHTA, CDR2 FQGNSA. The CDR3 region has the DNA TGTGCCAGCAGCTCCACTCCCACAGGTTCGAGCGCTTTT. Its translation is CASSSTPTGSSAF.

CDR3 coding DNA: TGTGCCAGCAGCCGAAGAACGGGTACGCAGTATTTT. As protein: CASSRRTGTQYF. This chain joins TRBV2 and TRBJ2-3; D not resolved. Germline CDR1 SNHLY, CDR2 FYNNEI. Trimming shortened V by 6 bases and J by 8 bases, and 12 bases separated the two germline ends. CDR3 length equals 12 residues.

This clonotype showed up just a few times. The V call is TRBV5-1, the J call TRBJ2-1; 10 bases line up with TRBD2. CDR1 is SGHRS, CDR2 YFSETQ, per germline. V was clipped by 1 base and J by 5 bases; unmatched bases: 9. CDR3 size: 17 residues. The CDR3 DNA follows: TGCGCCAGCAGCTTGAAGAGTACTAGCGGGGCCCACAATGAGCAGTTCTTC. Its protein product is CASSLKSTSGAHNEQFF. Complete variable domain (other parts from reference TRBV5-1 and TRBJ2-1): KAGVTQTPRYLIKTRGQQVTLSCSPISGHRSVSWYQQTPGQGLQFLFEYFSETQRNKGNFPGRFSGRQFSNSRSEMNVSTLELGDSALYLCASSLKSTSGAHNEQFFGPGTRLTVL.

This chain uses TRBV29-1 with TRBJ2-5; TRBD1 aligns across 7 bases. The V gene's germline CDR1 is SQVTM and CDR2 ANQGSEA. The CDR3 has 13 amino acids. The junction had 8 bases not matched to a gene; V was cut back by 5 bases and J by 5 bases. CDR3 DNA: TGCAGCGTTCAGGGGGTGGTGGTCGAGACCCAGTACTTC. Its protein is CSVQGVVVETQYF.

This clonotype has only a few counts. The J gene is TRBJ2-1, the V gene TRBV6-5; no clear D. Germline V gene data show CDR1 as MNHEY and CDR2 as SVGAGI. The CDR3 loop spans 15 amino acids. V was shortened by 0 bases and J by 7 bases, with 13 bases between the two germline ends. The CDR3 DNA sequence: TGTGCCAGCAGTTACTCGGGAAGGGCCTGGAATGAGCAGTTCTTC. Protein sequence: CASSYSGRAWNEQFF.

V and J are TRBV10-3 and TRBJ1-1; D is uncertain. The CDR3 runs 12 residues. CDR1 and CDR2 (germline): ENHRY, SYGVKD. Trimming removed 10 bases from V and 4 bases from J, with 13 bases in between. CDR3 loop: CATVGVGTEAFF. DNA for the CDR3: TGTGCCACTGTCGGGGTGGGCACTGAAGCTTTCTTT.

This clonotype occurred a few times. J is TRBJ2-1 and V is TRBV20-1, with 13 bases aligning to TRBD2. There are 16 residues in the CDR3. Losses at the gene ends were 3 bases for V and 12 bases for J; bases not matched to a gene: 14. CDR1 and CDR2 from the germline V gene are DFQATT and SNEGSKA (reference sequence). The CDR3 DNA sequence: TGCAGTGCTAGGCCACCGGGACTAGCGGGGTTGGGGGGGCAGTTCTTC. Residues: CSARPPGLAGLGGQFF.

The chain is built from TRBV20-1 and TRBJ2-3, with 8 bases fitting TRBD1. The germline V gene encodes CDR1 DFQATT and CDR2 SNEGSKA (reference sequence). The length of the CDR3 is 14 residues. The J segment lost 5 bases and the V segment lost 6 bases, leaving 10 bases of the junction unmatched. As DNA, the CDR3 is TGCAGTGCCCCCAGGGGGCGCATCGGAGATACGCAGTATTTT. This codes for CSAPRGRIGDTQYF.

V gene TRBV21-1 combines with J gene TRBJ2-4; the table's D gene call, TRBD1, was not cross checked with the DNA. TRBV21-1 is a pseudogene segment. The CDR3 length is 15 residues. CDR3 nucleotide sequence: TGTGCCAGCAGCAAAGTGGGGGGCTCCAAAAACATTCAGTACTTC. Residues: CASSKVGGSKNIQYF.

This clonotype turned up a few times. The chain recombines TRBV12-3 or TRBV12-4 with TRBJ2-3; 11 bases line up with TRBD2. Trimming took 7 bases from V and 4 from J; bases not matched to a gene: 4. This CDR3 contains 14 residues. CDR3 in amino acids: CASTLAGGADTQYF. The DNA of the CDR3 is TGTGCCAGCACCTTAGCGGGAGGGGCAGATACGCAGTATTTT.

This clonotype was seen a handful of times. The chain combines TRBV12-3 or TRBV12-4 with TRBJ2-1, with D possibly matching TRBD1 (6 bases). This CDR3 region has 13 residues. The V end lost 2 bases, the J end lost 6 bases, and 8 bases lay between the germline ends. This CDR3 is CASSLNRANEQFF. Written as DNA, the CDR3 is TGTGCCAGCAGTTTAAACAGGGCCAATGAGCAGTTCTTC.

The V and J genes are TRBV6-1 and TRBJ2-3, with 8 bases identical to TRBD2. The CDR3 has 15 amino acids. Per the germline V gene, CDR1 is MNHNS and CDR2 is SASEGT. With V trimmed by 2 bases and J by 2 bases, 3 bases remained unmatched. The CDR3 here is CASSETSGDTDTQYF. CDR3 coding DNA: TGTGCCAGCAGTGAAACTAGCGGAGACACAGATACGCAGTATTTT.

There are a few counts of this clonotype. CDR3 region: CASSLIGTAYEQYF. Here the CDR3 DNA reads TGTGCCAGCAGCTTAATTGGGACTGCCTACGAGCAGTACTTC. The rearrangement links TRBV7-2 to TRBJ2-7; D might be TRBD2 (6 bases). Germline CDR1 is SGHTA and CDR2 is FQGNSA. The CDR3 is 14 residues long. V was cut by 2 bases and J by 2 bases, with 10 bases left in between.

This clonotype occurred a few times. The chain links TRBV27 to TRBJ1-5, with D possibly being TRBD1 (6 bases). V was shortened by 5 bases and J by 3 bases, with 11 bases between the two germline ends. The CDR3 runs 14 residues. CDR1 MNHEY and CDR2 SMNVEV come from the germline V gene (reference sequence). The CDR3: CASSIGGNNQPQHF. The CDR3 DNA is TGTGCCAGCAGTATAGGGGGAAACAATCAGCCCCAGCATTTT.